The T cell receptor beta chain under discussion was sequenced for a study of blood T cell repertoires in COVID-19. Per the germline V gene, CDR1 is SNHLY and CDR2 is FYNNEI. This CDR3 contains 16 residues. The ends were cut back, 6 bases at V and 3 bases at J, with 18 bases in the middle. Data came from immunoSEQ multiplex PCR; TCRdb stores just in-frame clones and leaves some out. Of about 210,000 clones in the sample, 85% were seen once. Material for sequencing was peripheral blood. The chain is built from TRBV2 and TRBJ1-5; no firm D call. This sequence originates from a woman between 65 and 79 years old with COVID-19, enrolled during active disease. This chain's CDR3 is CASSALGPNTNQPQHF. The CDR3 DNA is TGTGCCAGCAGCGCGTTGGGCCCCAACACCAATCAGCCCCAGCATTTT.